This T cell receptor beta chain was obtained from a study of blood T cell repertoires in COVID-19. Overall study context: Samples came from the United States, Italy and Spain, spanning acute and convalescent COVID-19. The analysed material was cDNA or gDNA that came from T cells, B-cell-depleted T cells, or PBMCs.

Authors' methods: Amplification with reference gene primers provided the estimates of nucleated cell counts. Produced via immunoSEQ multiplex PCR; TCRdb's table is partial and in-frame only. From that table come the V and J calls and clone size; the DNA was used to work out D and trimming. The repertoire holds some 80,000 clones, with approximately 88% as singletons. V dropped 7 bases and J dropped 8 bases, with 22 bases sitting between them. The CDR3 totals 15 residues. Germline V gene data show CDR1 as MNHEY and CDR2 as SVGAGI. Sequencing was performed on peripheral blood. The sequence was collected from a human donor in a cohort sampled during active COVID-19. This chain links TRBV6-5 with TRBJ2-3, with D tentatively TRBD2 (7 bases). Here the CDR3 DNA reads TGTGCCAGCACCCGAGGGGGGGTGGAACAGGGTACGCAGTATTTT. Amino acids: CASTRGGVEQGTQYF.